These T cell receptor beta chains were read from a single sample in a study of response to subunit inactivated influenza vaccine. TCRdb used MiXCR to reprocess the RT-PCR reads, holding one entry per CDR3 protein. Altogether about 570,000 distinct CDR3 sequences are present, roughly 12% being singletons, with the ten largest covering more than 9.5%. The sample was also linked to a second study, of T cells expressing NK-cell markers.

Sample: PBMCs from blood, taken on the day of vaccination. The receptors here all came from a man aged 50-59 years who received an inactivated influenza vaccine. CDR3s include the opening cysteine and the closing phenylalanine or tryptophan. D genes are given only for firm matches. Size is omitted from some rows. Given values are once, few, many or a class for expanded clones.

j_call d_call clone_size v_call cdr3_aa cdr3_nt
TRBJ2-3 TRBD2 few TRBV20-1 CSAKSGSRADTQYF TGCAGTGCCAAAAGCGGGAGTAGGGCAGATACGCAGTATTTT
TRBJ2-5 . few TRBV24-1 CATSDFVVDQETQYF TGTGCCACCAGTGATTTCGTTGTTGACCAAGAGACCCAGTACTTC
TRBJ1-6 . . TRBV7-8 CASSLQGSYNSPLHF TGTGCCAGCAGCTTACAGGGTTCCTATAATTCACCCCTCCACTTT
TRBJ2-1 . . TRBV4-3 CASSQEFKVSYNEQFF TGCGCCAGCAGCCAAGAATTTAAGGTATCCTACAATGAGCAGTTCTTC
TRBJ2-5 . . TRBV20-1 CSASSGNRETQYF TGCAGTGCTAGTTCCGGAAACCGGGAGACCCAGTACTTC
TRBJ1-1 . few TRBV4-3 CASSDNLLGGGLREAFF TGCGCCAGCAGCGATAATCTTTTGGGGGGCGGCTTGAGAGAAGCTTTCTTT
TRBJ2-3 . many TRBV11-2 CASNSRGRRSTDTQYF TGTGCCAGCAACAGTAGGGGCAGGCGCAGCACAGATACGCAGTATTTT
TRBJ2-3 TRBD2 . TRBV27 CASSRIAGDSIGTDTQYF TGTGCCAGCAGTAGGATTGCGGGAGATTCGATTGGCACAGATACGCAGTATTTT
TRBJ2-1 TRBD2 few TRBV9 CASSVTSGRMRENNEQFF TGTGCCAGCAGCGTGACTAGCGGGAGGATGAGGGAAAACAATGAGCAGTTCTTC
TRBJ2-5 . once TRBV7-6 CANSPASAGQETQYF TGTGCCAACAGCCCCGCGAGTGCAGGCCAAGAGACCCAGTACTTC
TRBJ2-7 TRBD2 few TRBV29-1 CSVEDRLAGGYEQYF TGCAGCGTTGAAGACCGACTAGCGGGAGGTTACGAGCAGTACTTC
TRBJ2-1 . many TRBV19 CASSISSYNEQFF TGTGCCAGTAGTATTTCAAGCTACAATGAGCAGTTCTTC
TRBJ1-4 TRBD1 . TRBV5-1 CASRPSHRGLGEKLFF TGCGCCAGCAGGCCCTCGCACAGGGGCCTCGGGGAAAAACTGTTTTTT
TRBJ2-1 . few TRBV5-1 CASSQTNNEQFF TGCGCCAGCAGCCAAACGAACAATGAGCAGTTCTTC
TRBJ2-2 . once TRBV18 CASSPRAAANTGELFF TGTGCCAGCTCACCACGGGCGGCAGCGAACACCGGGGAGCTGTTTTTT
TRBJ1-1 . many TRBV4-3 CASSQETALNTEAFF TGCGCCAGCAGCCAAGAGACAGCGTTGAACACTGAAGCTTTCTTT
TRBJ2-3 . few TRBV18 CASSGPSDTQYF TGTGCCAGCTCAGGCCCGTCAGATACGCAGTATTTT
TRBJ2-1 TRBD1 many TRBV7-8 CASSRQGVNSYNEQFF TGTGCCAGCAGCCGACAGGGGGTGAACTCCTACAATGAGCAGTTCTTC
TRBJ1-2 . few TRBV7-2 CASSPTGGQGYTF TGTGCCAGCAGCCCTACCGGGGGGCAGGGCTACACCTTC
TRBJ2-7 . . TRBV20-1 CSANPKLAAYEQYF TGCAGTGCTAATCCCAAACTAGCAGCCTACGAGCAGTACTTC
TRBJ1-6 . . TRBV5-4 CASSLGDNSPLHF TGTGCCAGCAGCTTAGGAGATAATTCACCCCTCCACTTT
TRBJ2-1 TRBD1 many TRBV7-8 CASSGPGQTLDNEQFF TGTGCCAGCAGCGGACCGGGACAGACATTAGACAATGAGCAGTTCTTC
TRBJ2-1 TRBD2 . TRBV20-1 CSARDKELAGGGEQFF TGCAGTGCTAGAGATAAGGAACTAGCGGGAGGTGGCGAGCAGTTCTTC
TRBJ1-3 . . TRBV28 CASSSPRVHSGNTIYF TGTGCCAGCAGCTCCCCGAGGGTCCACTCTGGAAACACCATATATTTT
TRBJ2-3 TRBD2 many TRBV20-1 CSARDVLLAGNPSTDTQYF TGCAGTGCTAGAGATGTCTTACTAGCGGGAAACCCTAGCACAGATACGCAGTATTTT
TRBJ2-3 TRBD2 . TRBV3-1 CASSHGLAATDTQYF TGTGCCAGCAGCCACGGCCTAGCGGCCACAGATACGCAGTATTTT
TRBJ1-1 . few TRBV29-1 CSVENQGRGTEAFF TGCAGCGTTGAAAACCAGGGGCGAGGCACTGAAGCTTTCTTT
TRBJ2-7 . few TRBV20-1 CSARDTKTYEQYF TGCAGTGCTAGAGATACGAAAACCTACGAGCAGTACTTC
TRBJ1-1 TRBD1 few TRBV10-3 CATQGASEAFF TGTGCCACCCAGGGGGCTAGTGAAGCTTTCTTT
TRBJ2-4 . few TRBV4-1 CASSQAAENIQYF TGCGCCAGCAGCCAAGCCGCCGAGAACATTCAGTACTTC
TRBJ2-7 . . TRBV18 CASSPQGKEQYF TGTGCCAGCTCACCGCAGGGGAAAGAGCAGTACTTC
TRBJ2-3 TRBD1 . TRBV18 CASSHIQQGAGDTQYF TGTGCCAGCTCCCACATTCAACAGGGGGCCGGAGATACGCAGTATTTT
TRBJ1-2 . few TRBV6-5 CASSYSSGNYGYTF TGTGCCAGCAGTTACTCCTCTGGGAACTATGGCTACACCTTC
TRBJ2-1 . . TRBV15 CATSMGIFNEQFF TGTGCCACCAGCATGGGGATCTTCAATGAGCAGTTCTTC
TRBJ2-1 . many TRBV25-1 CASSELRAWGNEQFF TGTGCCAGCAGTGAATTAAGGGCGTGGGGGAATGAGCAGTTCTTC
TRBJ2-7 . many TRBV7-2 CASSLAPLYEQYF TGTGCCAGCAGCTTGGCCCCCTTGTACGAGCAGTACTTC
TRBJ2-7 TRBD2 many TRBV4-2 CASSQDPGTSYEQYF TGTGCCAGCAGCCAAGATCCCGGGACTAGCTACGAGCAGTACTTC
TRBJ2-2 . . TRBV11-2 CASSPVQGTGELFF TGTGCCAGCAGCCCCGTACAGGGTACCGGGGAGCTGTTTTTT
TRBJ2-6 . . TRBV30 CANQGTGANVLTF TGTGCCAACCAGGGTACCGGGGCCAACGTCCTGACTTTC
TRBJ2-1 . few TRBV30 CAWSQAPGLSEQFF TGTGCCTGGAGTCAGGCCCCTGGTTTGAGCGAGCAGTTCTTC
TRBJ2-3 . . TRBV9 CASSVNRNTDTQYF TGTGCCAGCAGCGTAAACAGAAACACAGATACGCAGTATTTT
TRBJ2-3 . . TRBV29-1 CSVEDRVRGSTDTQYF TGCAGCGTTGAAGATCGAGTCCGGGGGAGCACAGATACGCAGTATTTT
TRBJ2-5 TRBD1 few TRBV5-1 CASSFGTGVETQYF TGCGCCAGCAGCTTTGGGACAGGGGTAGAGACCCAGTACTTC
TRBJ2-1 TRBD2 . TRBV29-1 CSARRTSGSINEQFF TGCAGCGCGAGGCGGACTAGCGGGAGTATCAATGAGCAGTTCTTC
TRBJ1-1 . . TRBV20-1 CSADSNENTEAFF TGCAGTGCAGACTCTAACGAAAACACTGAAGCTTTCTTT
TRBJ2-1 . . TRBV6-1 CASTITYGSYNEQFF TGTGCCAGCACAATCACTTACGGCTCCTACAATGAGCAGTTCTTC
TRBJ2-1 TRBD1 . TRBV28 CASSFSAGTGRYNEQFF TGTGCCAGCAGTTTTTCTGCGGGGACAGGGAGATACAATGAGCAGTTCTTC
TRBJ1-4 . many TRBV15 CATGDGINEKLFF TGTGCCACCGGGGACGGAATAAATGAAAAACTGTTTTTT
TRBJ2-3 . few TRBV24-1 CATSDDYTDTQYF TGTGCCACCAGTGATGACTACACAGATACGCAGTATTTT
TRBJ2-2 TRBD2 . TRBV5-4 CASSLATSGRNWNTGELFF TGTGCCAGCAGCTTGGCTACTAGCGGGAGGAACTGGAACACCGGGGAGCTGTTTTTT
TRBJ2-1 . many TRBV11-2 CASSLLVGTAVLNEQFF TGTGCCAGCAGCTTATTAGTCGGGACGGCCGTCCTTAATGAGCAGTTCTTC
TRBJ2-1 . . TRBV29-1 CSVGPLDSYNEQFF TGCAGCGTTGGTCCCCTTGACAGCTACAATGAGCAGTTCTTC
TRBJ2-7 TRBD1 . TRBV19 CASRPGQSSYEQYF TGTGCCAGTAGACCGGGACAGAGCTCCTACGAGCAGTACTTC
TRBJ1-1 . many TRBV7-6 CASSRMGGNTEAFF TGTGCCAGCAGCCGAATGGGGGGAAACACTGAAGCTTTCTTT
TRBJ2-5 . . TRBV10-3 CAISEGRGLGETQYF TGTGCCATCAGTGAAGGACGGGGACTCGGAGAGACCCAGTACTTC
TRBJ2-7 TRBD2 few TRBV9 CASSVGGGSIVDEQYF TGTGCCAGCAGCGTAGGGGGAGGGTCCATCGTCGACGAGCAGTACTTC
TRBJ2-7 TRBD2 many TRBV20-1 CSARGTSSYEQYF TGCAGTGCTAGAGGGACTAGCTCCTACGAGCAGTACTTC
TRBJ2-7 . many TRBV29-1 CSGGPSLESEQYF TGCAGCGGCGGACCGTCCCTGGAGTCCGAGCAGTACTTC
TRBJ1-6 TRBD1 . TRBV7-9 CASSEGAYNSPLHF TGTGCCAGCAGCGAGGGGGCCTACAATTCACCCCTCCACTTT